The present T cell receptor (beta chain) was sequenced within a study of T cells in Graves' hyperthyroidism and ophthalmopathy. Whole-study context: Peripheral blood was acquired at first diagnosis, ahead of any therapy whatsoever. General observations from the study: Most clonotypes expanded in the thyroid (above 0.001) were also present in blood.

What was amplified from RNA transcripts were TCR beta CDR3 regions. An initial round of RT-PCR targeting the TCR CDR3 relied on the HTBI primer set. MiXCR, run by TCRdb on the multiplex PCR reads, gives a single entry per CDR3 protein. The sample carries about 320,000 distinct CDR3 sequences, 16% recorded once. Turning to this clonotype: The antigen is unknown.

This CDR3 comprises 17 residues. Per germline, CDR1 LGHDT and CDR2 YNNKEL (reference sequence). The V end was cut by 3 bases, the J end by 0 bases, with 17 bases between. Patients aged 18 to 65 had newly diagnosed hyperthyroidism that had lasted under 2 months. Reasons for excluding patients were uncontrolled infection, other autoimmune disease, pregnancy or lactation. The chain employs TRBV3-1 and TRBJ2-5; D remains unclear. The sample comprised blood. The sequence came from a man aged 30 to 45 with Graves' hyperthyroidism. The CDR3 region is CASSHKVLNSDQETQYF. CDR3 DNA sequence: TGTGCCAGCAGCCACAAGGTTTTAAATTCTGACCAAGAGACCCAGTACTTC.